This T cell receptor (beta chain) was sequenced for a study of blood T cell repertoires in COVID-19. Study-wide background: PBMCs, B-cell-depleted T cells, or T cells provided the cDNA or gDNA that made up the material.

Germline V gene sequence: CDR1 SQVTM, CDR2 ANQGSEA. The CDR3 sequence is 17 residues long. V lost 2 bases and J lost 3; bases outside the gene matches: 11. Individuals aged about 18 to 100 years were recruited from about two dozen US areas. Cohort placement rested on clinical history that participants reported themselves. Assay used: immunoSEQ multiplex PCR; TCRdb lists only in-frame clones, some missing. The table records about 310,000 clones, 75% to 90% of them present only once. This sequence was found in a woman between 40 and 50 years old who had recovered from COVID-19. What was sequenced was PBMCs or T cells enriched from blood (not recorded which). The chain has TRBV29-1 and TRBJ2-5, with TRBD1 identical over 11 bases. CDR3 DNA sequence: TGCAGCGTTGAATTAGGAGGACAGGGGGCGGGAAAAGAGACCCAGTACTTC. Translating gives CSVELGGQGAGKETQYF.